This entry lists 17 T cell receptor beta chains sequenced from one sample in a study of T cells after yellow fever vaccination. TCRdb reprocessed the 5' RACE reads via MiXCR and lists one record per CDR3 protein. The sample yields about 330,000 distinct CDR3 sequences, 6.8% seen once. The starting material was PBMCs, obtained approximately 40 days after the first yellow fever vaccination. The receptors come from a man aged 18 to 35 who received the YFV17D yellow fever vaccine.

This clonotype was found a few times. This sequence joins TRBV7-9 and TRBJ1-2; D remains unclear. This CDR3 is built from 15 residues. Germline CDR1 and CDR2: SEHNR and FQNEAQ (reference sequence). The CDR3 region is CAPQPPKPHNYGYTF. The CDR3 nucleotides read TGTGCTCCACAGCCGCCGAAACCTCATAACTATGGCTACACCTTC.

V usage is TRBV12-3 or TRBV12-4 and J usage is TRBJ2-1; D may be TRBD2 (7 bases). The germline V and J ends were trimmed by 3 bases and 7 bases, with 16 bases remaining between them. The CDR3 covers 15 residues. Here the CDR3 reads CASSLLGGALNEQFF. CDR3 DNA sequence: TGTGCCAGCAGTTTGTTGGGGGGGGCTTTGAATGAGCAGTTCTTC.

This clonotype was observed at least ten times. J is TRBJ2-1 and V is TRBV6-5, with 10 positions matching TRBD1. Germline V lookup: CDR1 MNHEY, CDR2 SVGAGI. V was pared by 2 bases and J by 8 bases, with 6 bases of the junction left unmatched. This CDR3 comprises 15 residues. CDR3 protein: CASSYDATGGDEQFF. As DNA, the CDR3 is TGTGCCAGCAGTTACGACGCGACAGGGGGCGATGAGCAGTTCTTC.

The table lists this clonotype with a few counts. The CDR3 is CASSFSDLSGGSYNEQFF. The CDR3 region has the DNA TGTGCCAGCAGTTTTTCTGACCTTAGCGGGGGCTCCTACAATGAGCAGTTCTTC. The chain employs TRBV2 and TRBJ2-1; TRBD2 aligns across 9 bases. V trimming: 5 bases; J trimming: 0 bases; junction bases outside the gene matches: 11. Germline-derived CDR1 and CDR2 are SNHLY and FYNNEI. The CDR3 runs 18 residues.

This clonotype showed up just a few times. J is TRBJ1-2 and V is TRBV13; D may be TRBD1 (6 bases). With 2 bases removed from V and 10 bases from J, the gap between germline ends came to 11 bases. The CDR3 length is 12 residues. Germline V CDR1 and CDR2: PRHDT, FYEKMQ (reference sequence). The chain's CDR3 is CASSLFSGAYTF. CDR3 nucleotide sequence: TGTGCCAGCAGCTTATTCTCAGGGGCCTACACCTTC. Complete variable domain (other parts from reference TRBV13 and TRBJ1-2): AAGVIQSPRHLIKEKRETATLKCYPIPRHDTVYWYQQGPGQDPQFLISFYEKMQSDKGSIPDRFSAQQFSDYHSELNMSSLELGDSALYFCASSLFSGAYTFGSGTRLTVV.

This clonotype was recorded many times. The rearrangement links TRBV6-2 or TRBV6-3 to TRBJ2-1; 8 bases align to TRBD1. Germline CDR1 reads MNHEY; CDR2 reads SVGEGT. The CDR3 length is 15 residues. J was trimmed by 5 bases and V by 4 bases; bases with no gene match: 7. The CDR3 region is CASSSGQAPDNEQFF. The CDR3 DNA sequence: TGTGCCAGCAGTTCGGGACAGGCCCCTGACAATGAGCAGTTCTTC.

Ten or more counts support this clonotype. CDR3 sequence: CASSEVGADQPQHF. The CDR3 nucleotides read TGTGCCAGCAGTGAAGTAGGGGCCGACCAGCCCCAGCATTTT. The chain carries TRBV2 and TRBJ1-5, with D maybe TRBD1 (5 bases). V gave up 1 base and J gave up 7 bases, with 11 bases separating them. This CDR3 contains 14 residues. Per the germline V gene, CDR1 is SNHLY and CDR2 is FYNNEI.

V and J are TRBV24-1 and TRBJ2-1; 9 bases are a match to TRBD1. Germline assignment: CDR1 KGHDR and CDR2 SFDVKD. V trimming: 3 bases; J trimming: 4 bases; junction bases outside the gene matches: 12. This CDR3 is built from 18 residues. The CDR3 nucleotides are TGTGCCACCAGTGATGGCCCCCGGGGACAGGGTAGGTACAATGAGCAGTTCTTC. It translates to CATSDGPRGQGRYNEQFF.

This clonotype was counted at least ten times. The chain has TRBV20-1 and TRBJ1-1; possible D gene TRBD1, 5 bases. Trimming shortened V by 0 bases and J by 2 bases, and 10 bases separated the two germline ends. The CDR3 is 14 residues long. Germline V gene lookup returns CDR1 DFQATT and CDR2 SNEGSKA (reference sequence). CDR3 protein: CSAREQARNTEAFF. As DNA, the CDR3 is TGCAGTGCTAGAGAACAGGCCCGCAACACTGAAGCTTTCTTT.

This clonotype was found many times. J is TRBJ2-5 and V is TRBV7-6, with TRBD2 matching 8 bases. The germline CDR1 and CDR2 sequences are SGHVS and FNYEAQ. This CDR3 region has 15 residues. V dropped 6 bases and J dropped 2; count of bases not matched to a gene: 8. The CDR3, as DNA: TGTGCCAGCAGATGGGATTCGGGGGGGCAAGAGACCCAGTACTTC. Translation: CASRWDSGGQETQYF.

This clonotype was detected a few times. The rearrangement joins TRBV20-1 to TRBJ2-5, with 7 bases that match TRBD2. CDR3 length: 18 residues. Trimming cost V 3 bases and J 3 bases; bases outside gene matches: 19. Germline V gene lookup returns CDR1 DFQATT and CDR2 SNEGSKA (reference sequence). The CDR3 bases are TGCAGTGCTAGTCGTCGGCGGGGGTCCCGGTCAGATAAAGAGACCCAGTACTTC. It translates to CSASRRRGSRSDKETQYF.

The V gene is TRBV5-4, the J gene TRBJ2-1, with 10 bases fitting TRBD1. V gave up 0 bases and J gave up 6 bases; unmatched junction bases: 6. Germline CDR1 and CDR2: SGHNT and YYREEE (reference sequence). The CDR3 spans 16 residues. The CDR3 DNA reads TGTGCCAGCAGCTTGGAACCGGGACAGGGGTTCAATGAGCAGTTCTTC. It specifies CASSLEPGQGFNEQFF.

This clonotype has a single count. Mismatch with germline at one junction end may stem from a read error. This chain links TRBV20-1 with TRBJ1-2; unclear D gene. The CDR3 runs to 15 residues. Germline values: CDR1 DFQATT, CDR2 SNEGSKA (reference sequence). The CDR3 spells CCARDPRRGNSGYTF. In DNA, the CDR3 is TGCTGTGCTAGAGATCCGAGGAGAGGGAATAGTGGCTACACCTTC.

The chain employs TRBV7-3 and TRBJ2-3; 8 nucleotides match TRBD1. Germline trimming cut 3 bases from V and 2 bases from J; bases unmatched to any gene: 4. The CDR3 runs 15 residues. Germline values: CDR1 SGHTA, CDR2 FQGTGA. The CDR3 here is CASSFGTGVTDTQYF. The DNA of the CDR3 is TGTGCCAGCAGCTTTGGGACAGGAGTCACAGATACGCAGTATTTT.

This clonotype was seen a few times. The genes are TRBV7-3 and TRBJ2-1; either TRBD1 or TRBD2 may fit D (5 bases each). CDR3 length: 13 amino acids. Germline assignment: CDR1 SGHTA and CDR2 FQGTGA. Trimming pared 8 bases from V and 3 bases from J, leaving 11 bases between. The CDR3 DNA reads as TGTGCCAGCGGGACCTCCTACTACAATGAGCAGTTCTTC. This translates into CASGTSYYNEQFF.

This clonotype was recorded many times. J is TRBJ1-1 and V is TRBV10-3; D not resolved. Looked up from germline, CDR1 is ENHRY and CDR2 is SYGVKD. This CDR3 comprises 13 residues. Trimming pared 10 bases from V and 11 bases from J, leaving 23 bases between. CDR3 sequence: CATRPQDLGGAFF. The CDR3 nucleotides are TGTGCCACCCGCCCGCAGGACCTAGGAGGGGCTTTCTTT.

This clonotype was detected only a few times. The CDR3 coding sequence is TGTGCCAGCAGTGAAGATTATGGACTAGCGGGGGGGCTAGCCAAAAACATTCAGTACTTC. This encodes CASSEDYGLAGGLAKNIQYF. The chain uses TRBV2 and TRBJ2-4, with TRBD2 matching over 15 bases. V shed 1 base and J 0 bases; nucleotides not matched to a gene: 7. The CDR3 loop spans 20 amino acids. Germline CDR1 is SNHLY and CDR2 is FYNNEI.